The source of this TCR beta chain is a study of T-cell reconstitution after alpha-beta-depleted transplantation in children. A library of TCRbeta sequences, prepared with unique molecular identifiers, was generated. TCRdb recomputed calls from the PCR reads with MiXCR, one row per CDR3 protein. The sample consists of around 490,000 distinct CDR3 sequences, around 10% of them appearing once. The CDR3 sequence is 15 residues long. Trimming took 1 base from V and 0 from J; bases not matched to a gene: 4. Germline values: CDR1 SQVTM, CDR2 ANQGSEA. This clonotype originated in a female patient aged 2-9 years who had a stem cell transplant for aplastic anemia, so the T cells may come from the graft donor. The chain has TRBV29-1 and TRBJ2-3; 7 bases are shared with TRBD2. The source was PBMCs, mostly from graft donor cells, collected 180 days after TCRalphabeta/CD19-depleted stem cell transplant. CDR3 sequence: CSVEVSGASTDTQYF. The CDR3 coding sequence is TGCAGCGTTGAAGTAAGCGGGGCAAGCACAGATACGCAGTATTTT.